A selection of T cell receptor beta chains follows, all from one sample in a study of blood T cell repertoires in COVID-19. TCRdb keeps only in-frame clones here, not all; method: immunoSEQ multiplex PCR. The sample records around 100,000 clones, approximately 78% being singletons. Sequenced sample: peripheral blood. The receptors were gathered from a man between 65 and 85 years old with acute or convalescent COVID-19. CDR3s include the opening cysteine and the closing phenylalanine or tryptophan. A D gene is named only where the DNA matches it firmly. Clone size is given for some rows only: seen once, a few or many times, or a class if the clone is expanded.

D gene,clone size,V gene,J gene,CDR3 protein,CDR3 DNA
TRBD1,NA,TRBV15,TRBJ1-6,CATSRDWDREGSPLHF,TGTGCCACCAGCAGAGATTGGGACAGGGAAGGATCACCCCTCCACTTT
NA,NA,TRBV9,TRBJ1-1,CASSLRPTEPNTEAFF,TGTGCCAGCAGCCTTCGACCCACGGAGCCGAACACTGAAGCTTTCTTT
NA,NA,TRBV28,TRBJ1-6,CASSPLTASSYNSPLHF,TGTGCCAGCAGTCCCCTGACAGCGAGCTCCTATAATTCACCCCTCCACTTT
TRBD1,NA,TRBV6-1,TRBJ1-2,CASSEQQGSYGYTF,TGTGCCAGCAGTGAACAACAGGGGAGCTATGGCTACACCTTC
NA,NA,TRBV4-1,TRBJ1-3,CASSQGDTRSGNTIYF,TGCGCCAGCAGCCAGGGGGACACCCGCTCTGGAAACACCATATATTTT
TRBD2,NA,TRBV6-5,TRBJ2-2,CASTTGTSRTGELFF,TGTGCCAGCACTACCGGGACTAGCAGGACCGGGGAGCTGTTTTTT
NA,NA,TRBV3-1/TRBV3-2,TRBJ2-5,CASSQAPTKETQYF,TGTGCCAGCAGCCAAGCTCCGACTAAAGAGACCCAGTACTTC
TRBD2,NA,TRBV5-4,TRBJ2-3,CASSPSLHSGGLDTQYF,TGTGCCAGCAGCCCAAGCCTTCATAGCGGGGGCCTGGATACGCAGTATTTT
TRBD1,NA,TRBV27,TRBJ1-1,CASLPNPRTGYMNTEAFF,TGTGCCAGCCTTCCTAACCCCAGGACAGGTTATATGAACACTGAAGCTTTCTTT
NA,once,TRBV10-1,TRBJ1-1,CASMGGTPFGTEAFF,TGCGCCAGCATGGGAGGCACCCCCTTCGGGACTGAAGCTTTCTTT
TRBD2,NA,TRBV5-4,TRBJ2-7,CASSSDFLAGGHEQYF,TGTGCCAGCAGCAGCGACTTTCTAGCGGGGGGGCACGAGCAGTACTTC
TRBD1,few,TRBV6-5,TRBJ2-7,CASSRRGYWDEQYF,TGTGCCAGCAGTCGCAGGGGGTATTGGGACGAGCAGTACTTC
TRBD2,once,TRBV9,TRBJ2-1,CASSVLPDPSGGYNEQFF,TGTGCCAGCAGCGTACTACCAGACCCTAGCGGGGGCTACAATGAGCAGTTCTTC
NA,once,TRBV11-3,TRBJ2-7,CASSLNRDHEQYF,TGTGCCAGCAGCTTAAACAGGGACCACGAGCAGTACTTC
NA,NA,TRBV28,TRBJ1-1,CATKELAQWEAFF,TGTGCCACCAAAGAACTGGCACAGTGGGAAGCTTTCTTT
NA,NA,TRBV7-2,TRBJ1-1,CASSLLLRSYTEAFF,TGTGCCAGCAGCTTACTGCTCAGATCGTACACTGAAGCTTTCTTT
TRBD1,NA,TRBV3-1/TRBV3-2,TRBJ1-6,CASSWGTGSNSPLHF,TGTGCCAGCAGCTGGGGGACAGGGAGTAATTCACCCCTCCACTTT
NA,NA,TRBV9,TRBJ1-1,CASTKGRENTEAFF,TGTGCCAGCACAAAGGGCAGGGAGAACACTGAAGCTTTCTTT
NA,NA,TRBV19,TRBJ2-1,CASRPTARSSYNEQFF,TGTGCCAGTAGGCCGACTGCCCGGAGCTCCTACAATGAGCAGTTCTTC
TRBD2,NA,TRBV10-3,TRBJ2-7,CAIRERELYEQYF,TGTGCCATCAGAGAGCGGGAGTTGTACGAGCAGTACTTC
NA,NA,TRBV6-5,TRBJ2-2,CASSTGTPITGELFF,TGTGCCAGCAGTACCGGGACACCAATTACCGGGGAGCTGTTTTTT
NA,NA,TRBV11-2,TRBJ2-7,CASTSTTGTYEQYF,TGTGCCAGCACCTCGACAACAGGGACCTACGAGCAGTACTTC
NA,NA,TRBV4-2,TRBJ2-1,CASSQVTVNSYNEQFF,TGTGCCAGCAGCCAAGTAACAGTAAACTCCTACAATGAGCAGTTCTTC
NA,NA,TRBV14,TRBJ2-1,CASSQDSGYNEQFF,TGTGCCAGCAGCCAAGATTCCGGCTACAATGAGCAGTTCTTC
NA,NA,TRBV9,TRBJ2-3,CASSPAPRAADTQYF,TGTGCCAGCAGCCCCGCACCCAGGGCGGCAGATACGCAGTATTTT
TRBD2,once,TRBV5-1,TRBJ2-7,CASGPLAGAVREQYF,TGCGCCAGCGGTCCACTAGCGGGAGCAGTACGGGAGCAGTACTTC
TRBD1,NA,TRBV6-6,TRBJ2-7,CASSHPGQLYEQYF,TGTGCCAGCAGTCACCCGGGACAGCTCTACGAGCAGTACTTC
NA,NA,TRBV7-7,TRBJ2-2,CASSLQGTGELFF,TGTGCTAGCAGCTTACAGGGCACCGGGGAGCTGTTTTTT